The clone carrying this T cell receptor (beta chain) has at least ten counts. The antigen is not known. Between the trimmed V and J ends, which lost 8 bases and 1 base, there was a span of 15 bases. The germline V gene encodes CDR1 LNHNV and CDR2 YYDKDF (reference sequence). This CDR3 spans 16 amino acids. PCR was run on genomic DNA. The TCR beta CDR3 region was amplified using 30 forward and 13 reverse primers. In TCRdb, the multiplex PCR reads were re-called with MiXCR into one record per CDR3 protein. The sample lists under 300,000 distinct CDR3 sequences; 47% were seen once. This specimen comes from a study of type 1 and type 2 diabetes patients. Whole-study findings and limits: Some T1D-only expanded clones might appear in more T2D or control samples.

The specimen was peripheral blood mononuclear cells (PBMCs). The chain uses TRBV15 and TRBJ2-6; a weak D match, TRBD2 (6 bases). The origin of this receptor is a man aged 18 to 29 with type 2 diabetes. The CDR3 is CATGDSAGSGANVLTF. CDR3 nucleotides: TGTGCCACCGGAGACTCGGCGGGATCTGGGGCCAACGTCCTGACTTTC.